This is a list of T cell receptor beta chains from one sample in a study of STAT3 mutations in large granular lymphocyte leukemia. The assay was immunoSEQ multiplex PCR, and TCRdb's table has in-frame clones only and misses some. The sample contains over 30,000 clones, 70% to 90% of which appear only once. The sequenced sample consisted of PBMCs. The receptor source for this set is a human donor with T large granular lymphocyte leukemia. Some clones in this sample may be carry-over from other donors' samples. Both conserved end residues are part of each CDR3. A D gene is named only where the DNA matches it firmly. The size field is filled for only some rows; it gives once, few, many or a size class.

size | D | J | V | DNA | CDR3
. | TRBD1 | TRBJ1-1 | TRBV4-2 | TGTGCCAGCGGGGATGCGACAGGGGCTCCGGGGACTGAAGCTTTCTTT | CASGDATGAPGTEAFF
. | . | TRBJ1-5 | TRBV5-6 | TGTGCCAGCAGCTTAAGGGGGTTCGGACAGCCCCAGCATTTT | CASSLRGFGQPQHF
. | TRBD1 | TRBJ1-5 | TRBV4-1 | TGCGCCAGCAGCCAAGACCCCGGGACAGGGACCTCTGGCAATCAGCCCCAGCATTTT | CASSQDPGTGTSGNQPQHF
. | . | TRBJ1-2 | TRBV11-2 | TGTGCCAGCAGACCCGGGGGGGGATTCTATGGCTACACCTTC | CASRPGGGFYGYTF
. | TRBD1 | TRBJ2-1 | TRBV6-5 | TGTGCCAGCAGACGCACAGGGGTTGGGGCGGGTGAGCAGTTCTTC | CASRRTGVGAGEQFF
. | TRBD1 | TRBJ1-4 | TRBV5-1 | TGCGCCAGCAGCTCGACAGGGGCTCCTAATGAAAAACTGTTTTTT | CASSSTGAPNEKLFF
. | TRBD1 | TRBJ1-4 | TRBV6-1 | TGTGCCAGCAGCCCGGACAGGGTAAAACTGTTTTTT | CASSPDRVKLFF
. | TRBD1 | TRBJ1-6 | TRBV6-1 | TGTGCCAGCAAAAGATCCGGGACAGGGGCTGGAACCCTCCACTTT | CASKRSGTGAGTLHF
. | . | TRBJ2-1 | TRBV7-9 | TGTGCCAGCAGCCCGAGGGGGGGGGAGAGTGAGCAGTTCTTC | CASSPRGGESEQFF
many | . | TRBJ1-2 | TRBV10-3 | TGTGCCATCAGTGAGGGGGGTAATGGCTACACCTTC | CAISEGGNGYTF
. | . | TRBJ2-1 | TRBV5-4 | TGTGCCAGCAGCCAGAGTTGGGGGGAACATGAGCAGTTCTTC | CASSQSWGEHEQFF
. | . | TRBJ2-3 | TRBV7-9 | TGTGCCAGCAGCTTAAATCAGGTCCCCCACACAGATACGCAGTATTTT | CASSLNQVPHTDTQYF
. | . | TRBJ2-7 | TRBV18 | TGTGCCAGCTCCCGGGGCGGTGGAGCCTACGAGCAGTACTTC | CASSRGGGAYEQYF
. | . | TRBJ1-6 | TRBV6-5 | TGTGCCAGCACCCCGTCGGGCGGTATCAATTCACCCCTCCACTTT | CASTPSGGINSPLHF
. | . | TRBJ1-6 | TRBV18 | TGTGCCAGCTCTGCCGGGACCTCGAATTCACCCCTCCACTTT | CASSAGTSNSPLHF
. | . | TRBJ2-1 | TRBV5-1 | TGCGCCAGCAGCTGGTCTGGGGATGAGCAGTTCTTC | CASSWSGDEQFF
. | TRBD2 | TRBJ2-3 | TRBV5-1 | TGCGCCAGCAGCTTGCTCGGGGGGGCCACAGATACGCAGTATTTT | CASSLLGGATDTQYF
. | . | TRBJ2-1 | TRBV20-1 | TGCAGTGCAGTTTACAATGAGCAGTTCTTC | CSAVYNEQFF
. | TRBD1 | TRBJ2-2 | TRBV11-2 | TGTGCCAGCAGCCACCCGGGACAGGACCACCCGTCGAACACCGGGGAGCTGTTTTTT | CASSHPGQDHPSNTGELFF
. | TRBD2 | TRBJ2-3 | TRBV4-2 | TGTGCCAGCAGCCAGGCCTCGGGTAGCGGGGGGTTGAATACGCAGTATTTT | CASSQASGSGGLNTQYF
few | TRBD1 | TRBJ1-5 | TRBV18 | TGTGCCAGCTCCCCCAGGGGGGGCGCGGGCAATCAGCCCCAGCATTTT | CASSPRGGAGNQPQHF
. | TRBD1 | TRBJ2-5 | TRBV28 | TGTGCCAGCAGTAACCCCCGGGACAGGGGTAGTGAGACCCAGTACTTC | CASSNPRDRGSETQYF
. | TRBD1 | TRBJ1-6 | TRBV6-1 | TGTGCCAGCAGTGAAGCTTCCGGGACAGGGGGATCACCCCTCCACTTT | CASSEASGTGGSPLHF
. | . | TRBJ1-5 | TRBV28 | TGTGCCAGCAGTTTTAGAGGGGGAATGAGTCAGCCCCAGCATTTT | CASSFRGGMSQPQHF
. | . | TRBJ1-1 | TRBV6-6 | TGTGCCAGCAGTCCCGGGAACACTGAAGCTTTCTTT | CASSPGNTEAFF
. | . | TRBJ2-1 | TRBV2 | TGTGCCAGCACTACGGACAGATACAATGAGCAGTTCTTC | CASTTDRYNEQFF
. | TRBD2 | TRBJ2-3 | TRBV9 | TGTGCCAGCAGCGTAACTTCGGGGGGGGATACGCAGTATTTT | CASSVTSGGDTQYF
. | . | TRBJ2-3 | TRBV5-4 | TGTGCCAGCAGTTTGCGTTTTCCAGATACGCAGTATTTT | CASSLRFPDTQYF
. | TRBD2 | TRBJ2-1 | TRBV27 | TGTGCCAGCAGTTTATCGGGGACTACTTACAATGAGCAGTTCTTC | CASSLSGTTYNEQFF
. | . | TRBJ1-1 | TRBV11-3 | TGTGCCAGCAGCTTATCACCGAACACTGAAGCTTTCTTT | CASSLSPNTEAFF
. | . | TRBJ1-2 | TRBV6-5 | TGTGCCAGCAGTTACGACGGGCTTCAGGAGAATGGCTACACCTTC | CASSYDGLQENGYTF
. | . | TRBJ1-2 | TRBV4-3 | TGCGCCAGCAGCCAAGATCCGCAGGGGAGAGGGCAAAACTATGGCTACACCTTC | CASSQDPQGRGQNYGYTF
. | TRBD1 | TRBJ2-5 | TRBV11-2 | TGTGCCAGCAGCAGACCCGGACAGGGCCAAGAGACCCAGTACTTC | CASSRPGQGQETQYF
. | TRBD1 | TRBJ2-7 | TRBV28 | TGTGCCAGCAGTCCCAGCGGACAGGGCCCCTACGAGCAGTACTTC | CASSPSGQGPYEQYF
few | TRBD1 | TRBJ1-2 | TRBV6-5 | TGTGCCAGCAGCCCTCGCCGGGACAGAGACTATGGCTACACCTTC | CASSPRRDRDYGYTF
. | . | TRBJ2-3 | TRBV10-3 | TGTGCCATCAGTGATCGAGGGGCCGGCACAGATACGCAGTATTTT | CAISDRGAGTDTQYF
. | TRBD2 | TRBJ2-2 | TRBV6-5 | TGTGCCACTCGGGGGGGCCTTGAAGCCGGGGAGCTGTTTTTT | CATRGGLEAGELFF
. | . | TRBJ1-2 | TRBV28 | TGTGCCAGCTTAAGGGCGGAGGAGGGGGACGATGGCTACACCTTC | CASLRAEEGDDGYTF
. | . | TRBJ2-7 | TRBV4-3 | TGCGCCAGCAGCCCCGAAATTTCCTCCTACGAGCAGTACTTC | CASSPEISSYEQYF
. | . | TRBJ2-1 | TRBV5-1 | TGCGCCAGCAGCTTGTCGCCCCAGGGGAACTTGAATGAGCAGTTCTTC | CASSLSPQGNLNEQFF
. | . | TRBJ1-4 | TRBV28 | TGTGCCAGCAGTTTATTCGGCGAAAAACTGTTTTTT | CASSLFGEKLFF
. | . | TRBJ1-1 | TRBV18 | TGTGCCAGCTCACCATGGGCCGGAGGGGGACACACTGAAGCTTTCTTT | CASSPWAGGGHTEAFF
. | . | TRBJ2-1 | TRBV5-1 | TGCGCCAGCAGCCAGCTCCGGGGAGTGGGGACACACTATGAGCAGTTCTTC | CASSQLRGVGTHYEQFF
once | . | TRBJ1-5 | TRBV5-8 | TGTGCCAGCAGCTTGGACAGGGCAGGCAATCAGCCCCAGCATTTT | CASSLDRAGNQPQHF
. | TRBD2 | TRBJ2-5 | TRBV9 | TGTGCCAGCAGCGTAGGGCTAGCGGAAGAGACCCAGTACTTC | CASSVGLAEETQYF
. | . | TRBJ1-1 | TRBV5-1 | TGCGCCAGCAGCTCGGAACCGCGGGGCACTGAAGCTTTCTTT | CASSSEPRGTEAFF
. | TRBD2 | TRBJ2-3 | TRBV6-1 | TGTGCCAGCAGTAAACTAGCGGGGGGGCCAGATACGCAGTATTTT | CASSKLAGGPDTQYF
many | . | TRBJ1-5 | TRBV11-2 | TGTGCCAGCAGCTTAGCATCAGATAGCAATCAGCCCCAGCATTTT | CASSLASDSNQPQHF
few | . | TRBJ1-1 | TRBV4-1 | TGCGCCAGCAGCCGTCAGGAGAGTTCGAACACTGAAGCTTTCTTT | CASSRQESSNTEAFF
. | TRBD1 | TRBJ2-2 | TRBV6-1 | TGTGCCAGCAGTCCCCGGACAGGGGTAGCCGGGGAGCTGTTTTTT | CASSPRTGVAGELFF
. | TRBD1 | TRBJ2-1 | TRBV10-3 | TGTGCCATCAGTGAAGGCAGGGGGAATGAGCAGTTCTTC | CAISEGRGNEQFF
. | . | TRBJ1-1 | TRBV5-1 | TGCGCCAGCAGCCCGGCGTTGGACACTGAAGCTTTCTTT | CASSPALDTEAFF
once | . | TRBJ1-2 | TRBV5-4 | TGTGCCAGCAGCTTGGGGGGGGGAGACCACGGTACTAACTATGGCTACACCTTC | CASSLGGGDHGTNYGYTF
. | . | TRBJ1-2 | TRBV30 | TGTGCCTGGAGTGTGAGGAGGGAGTATGGCTACACCTTC | CAWSVRREYGYTF
. | TRBD2 | TRBJ2-5 | TRBV27 | TGTGCCAGCAGTACGTGGGACTACCTTAGGTCCCGACAAGAGACCCAGTACTTC | CASSTWDYLRSRQETQYF
. | . | TRBJ2-1 | TRBV7-6 | TGTGCCAGCAGCTGGCCCGGGGGCTACTACAATGAGCAGTTCTTC | CASSWPGGYYNEQFF
. | . | TRBJ2-1 | TRBV5-6 | TGTGCCAGCAGCTTGGTCGTAGTGGCCTCCTACAATGAGCAGTTCTTC | CASSLVVVASYNEQFF